One sample yielded the 18 T cell receptor beta chains listed below, sequenced in a study of memory CD4+ T cells and cytomegalovirus serostatus. Single viable CD3+CD4+CD8-CD45RO+ cells were sorted as the memory CD4+ T cells. The repertoire was sequenced with immunoSEQ multiplex PCR; TCRdb's copy has only in-frame clones and lacks some. The table lists 40,000 to 50,000 clones, roughly four fifths of them singletons. Sequenced material: memory CD4+ T cells from blood. These receptor sequences come from an adult in good health and CMV-seropositive.

The chain links TRBV7-2 to TRBJ1-1, with D maybe TRBD1 (6 bases). Germline loops: CDR1 SGHTA, CDR2 FQGNSA. The CDR3 is 13 residues long. The germline V and J ends were trimmed by 6 bases and 4 bases, with 12 bases remaining between them. The CDR3 region is CASRLPGATEAFF. In nucleotides, the CDR3 is TGTGCCAGCAGACTGCCGGGGGCCACTGAAGCTTTCTTT.

DNA for the CDR3: TGCGCCAGCAGCCAAGACGGGAGTGGGAATCAGCCCCAGCATTTT. Protein product: CASSQDGSGNQPQHF. The chain is built from TRBV4-1 and TRBJ1-5; D gene uncertain. Trimming pared 0 bases from V and 4 bases from J, leaving 10 bases between. There are 15 residues in the CDR3. Per the germline V gene, CDR1 is MGHRA and CDR2 is YSYEKL.

Points on this clone: This CDR3 is also generated by other DNA sequences in the sample. V is TRBV7-9 and J is TRBJ1-5, with no clear D. Germline V gene sequence: CDR1 SEHNR, CDR2 FQNEAQ (reference sequence). This CDR3 has 12 amino acids. Trimming took off 1 base at V and 5 bases at J, with 3 bases between the two ends. In DNA, the CDR3 is TGTGCCAGCAGCTTAGGCGATCAGCCCCAGCATTTT. It is translated as CASSLGDQPQHF.

The chain links TRBV7-2 to TRBJ2-3, with a weak D call TRBD2 (6 bases). This CDR3 has 15 residues. V was pared by 5 bases and J by 5 bases, with 17 bases between. The germline CDR1 and CDR2 sequences are SGHTA and FQGNSA. The CDR3 DNA reads TGTGCCAGCAGCCTCCGGACTACCCCTGTAGATACGCAGTATTTT. Translating it yields CASSLRTTPVDTQYF.

The table lists this clone with a count of one. This chain connects TRBV4-1 to TRBJ2-2; D is ambiguous. From germline, CDR1 is MGHRA and CDR2 YSYEKL. The CDR3 runs to 15 residues. Trimming shortened V by 0 bases and J by 4 bases, and 9 bases separated the two germline ends. The CDR3 bases are TGCGCCAGCAGCCAAGATCCCAGTCGCACCGGGGAGCTGTTTTTT. Its protein product is CASSQDPSRTGELFF.

This clone was observed a handful of times. The chain carries TRBV2 and TRBJ2-5; no firm D call. Germline assignment: CDR1 SNHLY and CDR2 FYNNEI. CDR3 length equals 12 residues. The ends were cut back, 4 bases at V and 5 bases at J, with 8 bases in the middle. For the CDR3, the DNA is TGTGCCAGCAGTGTTGCCGGGGAGACCCAGTACTTC. As protein: CASSVAGETQYF.

The chain joins TRBV5-1 to TRBJ1-2, with D unclear. The CDR3 is 14 residues long. From germline, CDR1 is SGHRS and CDR2 YFSETQ. The V gene lost 4 bases and the J gene lost 10 bases, with 20 bases spanning the gap. CDR3 in amino acids: CASSLTPSALFYTF. The CDR3 coding sequence is TGCGCCAGCAGCCTGACCCCTTCTGCTCTATTCTACACCTTC.

The gene calls are TRBV7-9 and TRBJ2-7, with TRBD1 matching over 7 bases. The CDR3 consists of 15 residues. The V segment lost 3 bases and the J segment 6 bases; nucleotides outside the gene matches: 11. The germline V gene has CDR1 SEHNR and CDR2 FQNEAQ (reference sequence). The DNA for the CDR3 is TGTGCCAGCAGCTTCGGTGGCGACAGGGCGACCGAGCAGTACTTC. Its translation is CASSFGGDRATEQYF.

J is TRBJ2-7 and V is TRBV14; perhaps TRBD2 as D (6 bases). V was trimmed by 4 bases and J by 5 bases, leaving 12 bases between them. Germline assignment: CDR1 SGHDN and CDR2 FVKESK. CDR3 length: 13 amino acids. Here the CDR3 DNA reads TGTGCCAGCAGCCTTAGGAGGGATCACGAGCAGTACTTC. Translated: CASSLRRDHEQYF.

The CDR3 DNA reads as TGTGCCATCAGTGAGTCACTAGCGGGGGGCTCTAGCACAGATACGCAGTATTTT. Its translation: CAISESLAGGSSTDTQYF. The V call is TRBV10-3, the J call TRBJ2-3, with 12 bases that match TRBD2. Germline trimming cut 0 bases from V and 0 bases from J; bases unmatched to any gene: 4. This CDR3 comprises 18 residues. CDR1 and CDR2 (germline): ENHRY, SYGVKD.

Remarks on this clone: The sample contains more than one DNA sequence encoding this CDR3. The chain combines TRBV7-9 with TRBJ1-1; D ambiguous. Germline V gene lookup returns CDR1 SEHNR and CDR2 FQNEAQ (reference sequence). V was shortened by 1 base and J by 1 base, with 7 bases between the two germline ends. This CDR3 comprises 14 residues. Here the CDR3 DNA reads TGTGCCAGCAGCTTAGTTGGCAGGAACACTGAAGCTTTCTTT. Translating it yields CASSLVGRNTEAFF.

A few counts support this clone. The rearrangement links TRBV15 to TRBJ1-1; D is undetermined. This CDR3 is built from 13 residues. Germline-derived CDR1 and CDR2 are LNHNV and YYDKDF (reference sequence). V was cut by 0 bases and J by 4 bases, with 6 bases left in between. Here the CDR3 DNA reads TGTGCCACCAGCAGAGAAAAAGGCACTGAAGCTTTCTTT. This gives the protein CATSREKGTEAFF.

In its sample, this clone was seen once. CDR3 region: CSALHSYEQYF. The CDR3 bases are TGCAGTGCCCTGCACTCCTACGAGCAGTACTTC. V is TRBV20-1 and J is TRBJ2-7; D gene unclear. The CDR3 is 11 residues long. Trimming left V 6 bases short and J 0 bases short, with 6 bases between. CDR1 DFQATT and CDR2 SNEGSKA come from the germline V gene (reference sequence).

The J gene is TRBJ2-7, the V gene TRBV5-1; possibly TRBD1 for D (6 bases). Deletions cut 7 bases from V and 0 bases from J, with 11 bases between. The CDR3 length is 13 residues. Germline loops: CDR1 SGHRS, CDR2 YFSETQ. The CDR3 nucleotides read TGCGCCAGCTCGACAGGCCCCTCCTACGAGCAGTACTTC. Amino acid sequence: CASSTGPSYEQYF.

The rearrangement uses TRBV29-1 and TRBJ1-5; the D gene is possibly TRBD1 (6 bases). The CDR3 is 18 residues long. Germline CDR1 reads SQVTM; CDR2 reads ANQGSEA. V dropped 3 bases and J dropped 3 bases, with 24 bases sitting between them. The CDR3 loop reads CSVDRGGSDGLINQPQHF. As DNA, the CDR3 is TGCAGCGTTGATCGGGGGGGCTCCGATGGGCTTATCAATCAGCCCCAGCATTTT.

This chain joins TRBV6-1 and TRBJ2-4; TRBD1 agrees at 10 bases. Germline V gives CDR1 MNHNS, CDR2 SASEGT. The CDR3 length is 14 residues. V shed 4 bases, J shed 7 bases, and the junction held 4 bases outside the gene matches. The CDR3 loop is CASSAADRGNIQYF. For the CDR3, the DNA is TGTGCCAGCAGTGCTGCGGACAGGGGGAACATTCAGTACTTC.

With respect to this clone: Other nucleotide sequences from this sample produce the same CDR3. The chain links TRBV10-3 to TRBJ2-7; D is unresolved. Germline CDR1 is ENHRY and CDR2 is SYGVKD. The CDR3 loop spans 11 amino acids. Trimming pared 5 bases from V and 4 bases from J, leaving 6 bases between. The CDR3: CAISNNYEQYF. The CDR3 region has the DNA TGTGCCATCAGTAACAATTACGAGCAGTACTTC.

The chain recombines TRBV7-2 with TRBJ1-2; no reliable D call. V was trimmed by 6 bases and J by 8 bases, leaving 22 bases between them. CDR3 size: 15 residues. Germline CDR1 and CDR2: SGHTA and FQGNSA. CDR3 residues: CASRPTMGRSGGYTF. CDR3 DNA sequence: TGTGCCAGCAGACCAACCATGGGGAGATCAGGAGGCTACACCTTC.